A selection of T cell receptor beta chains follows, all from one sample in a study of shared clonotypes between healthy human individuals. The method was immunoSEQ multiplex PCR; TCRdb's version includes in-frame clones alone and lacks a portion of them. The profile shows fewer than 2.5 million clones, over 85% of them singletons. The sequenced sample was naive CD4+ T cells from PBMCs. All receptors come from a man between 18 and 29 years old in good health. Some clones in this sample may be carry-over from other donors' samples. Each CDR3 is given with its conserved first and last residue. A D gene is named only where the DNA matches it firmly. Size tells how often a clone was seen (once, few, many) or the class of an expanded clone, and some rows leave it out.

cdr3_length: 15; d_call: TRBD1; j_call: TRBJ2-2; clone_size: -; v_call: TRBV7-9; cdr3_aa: CASSLRGPNTGELFF; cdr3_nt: TGTGCCAGCAGCCTCAGGGGGCCGAACACCGGGGAGCTGTTTTTT
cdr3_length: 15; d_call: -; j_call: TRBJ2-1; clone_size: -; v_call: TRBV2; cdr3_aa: CASSEGEGSYNEQFF; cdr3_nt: TGTGCCAGCAGTGAGGGGGAAGGCTCCTACAATGAGCAGTTCTTC
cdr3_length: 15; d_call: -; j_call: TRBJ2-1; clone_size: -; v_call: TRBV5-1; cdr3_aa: CASSPRWGADNEQFF; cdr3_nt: TGCGCCAGCAGCCCTAGGTGGGGGGCGGACAATGAGCAGTTCTTC
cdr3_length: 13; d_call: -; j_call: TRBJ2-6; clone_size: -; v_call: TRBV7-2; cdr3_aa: CASRDSGANVLTF; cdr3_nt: TGTGCCTCCAGGGATTCTGGGGCCAACGTCCTGACTTTC
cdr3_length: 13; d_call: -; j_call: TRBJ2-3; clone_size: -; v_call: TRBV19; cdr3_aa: CASSPRGADTQYF; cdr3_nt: TGTGCCAGTAGTCCCAGGGGTGCAGATACGCAGTATTTT
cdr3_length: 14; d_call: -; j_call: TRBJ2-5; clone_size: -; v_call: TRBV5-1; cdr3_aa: CASSLNSGEETQYF; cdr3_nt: TGCGCCAGCAGCTTGAATTCTGGAGAAGAGACCCAGTACTTC
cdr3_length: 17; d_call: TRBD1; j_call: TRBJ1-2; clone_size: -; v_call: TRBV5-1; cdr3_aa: CASSHRWDRGTNYGYTF; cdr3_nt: TGCGCCAGCAGTCACCGGTGGGACAGGGGGACCAACTATGGCTACACCTTC
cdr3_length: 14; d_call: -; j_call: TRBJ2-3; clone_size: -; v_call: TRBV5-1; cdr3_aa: CASSSQTSTDTQYF; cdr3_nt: TGCGCCAGCAGCTCCCAGACTAGCACAGATACGCAGTATTTT
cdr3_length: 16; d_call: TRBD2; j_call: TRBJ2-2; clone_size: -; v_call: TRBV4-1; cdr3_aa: CASSQDRGENTGELFF; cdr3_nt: TGCGCCAGCAGCCAAGATCGGGGGGAGAACACCGGGGAGCTGTTTTTT
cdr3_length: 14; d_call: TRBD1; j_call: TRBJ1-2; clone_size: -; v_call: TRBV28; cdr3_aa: CASGYPGTGNGYTF; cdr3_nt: TGTGCCAGCGGCTACCCCGGGACAGGGAATGGCTACACCTTC
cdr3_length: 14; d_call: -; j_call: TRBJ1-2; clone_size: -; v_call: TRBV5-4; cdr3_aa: CASSQDTEIYGYTF; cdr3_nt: TGTGCCAGCAGCCAAGACACAGAGATCTATGGCTACACCTTC
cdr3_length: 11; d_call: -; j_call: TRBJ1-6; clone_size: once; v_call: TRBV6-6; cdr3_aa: CASSYNSPLHF; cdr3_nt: TGTGCCAGCAGTTATAATTCACCCCTCCACTTT
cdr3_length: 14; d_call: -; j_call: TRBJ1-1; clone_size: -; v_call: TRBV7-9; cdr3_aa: CASSFLIRDTEAFF; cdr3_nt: TGTGCCAGCAGCTTCCTGATACGGGACACTGAAGCTTTCTTT
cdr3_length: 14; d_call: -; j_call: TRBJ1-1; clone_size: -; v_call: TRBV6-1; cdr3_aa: CASSERGAETEAFF; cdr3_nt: TGTGCCAGCAGTGAAAGGGGCGCGGAGACTGAAGCTTTCTTT
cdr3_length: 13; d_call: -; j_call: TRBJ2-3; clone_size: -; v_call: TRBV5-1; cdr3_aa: CATRAGSGDTQYF; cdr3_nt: TGCGCCACACGAGCTGGTTCGGGAGATACGCAGTATTTT
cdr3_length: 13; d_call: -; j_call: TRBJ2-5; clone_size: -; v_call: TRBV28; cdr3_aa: CASRFRVRETQYF; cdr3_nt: TGTGCCAGCAGATTCAGGGTCCGAGAGACCCAGTACTTC
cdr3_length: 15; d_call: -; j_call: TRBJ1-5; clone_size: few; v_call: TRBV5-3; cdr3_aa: CARSHTEQGNQPQHF; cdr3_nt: TGTGCCAGAAGCCACACGGAACAGGGCAATCAGCCCCAGCATTTT
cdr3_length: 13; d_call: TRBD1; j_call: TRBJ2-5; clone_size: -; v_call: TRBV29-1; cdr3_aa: CSYKGQDQETQYF; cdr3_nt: TGCAGCTACAAGGGACAGGACCAAGAGACCCAGTACTTC
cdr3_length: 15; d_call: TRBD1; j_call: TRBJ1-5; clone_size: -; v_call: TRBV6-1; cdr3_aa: CASSETTGSYQPQHF; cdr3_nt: TGTGCCAGCAGTGAGACGACAGGGAGCTACCAGCCCCAGCATTTT
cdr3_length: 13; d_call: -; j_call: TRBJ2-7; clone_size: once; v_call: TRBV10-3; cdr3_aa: CATGGGGPLEQYF; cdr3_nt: TGTGCCACGGGGGGCGGAGGGCCATTGGAGCAGTACTTC
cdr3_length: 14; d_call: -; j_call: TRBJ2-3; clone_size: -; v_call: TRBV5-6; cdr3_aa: CASSFSRGTDTQYF; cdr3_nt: TGTGCCAGCAGCTTCTCGCGGGGCACAGATACGCAGTATTTT
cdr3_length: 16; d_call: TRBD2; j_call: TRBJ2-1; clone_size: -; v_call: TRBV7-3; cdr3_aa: CASSSGLAGPSAPQFF; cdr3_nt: TGTGCCAGCAGCTCCGGACTAGCGGGCCCCTCCGCGCCGCAGTTCTTC
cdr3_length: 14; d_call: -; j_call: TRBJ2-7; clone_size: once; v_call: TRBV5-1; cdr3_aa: CASSANSGVYEQYF; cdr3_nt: TGCGCCAGCAGCGCGAATAGTGGAGTATACGAGCAGTACTTC
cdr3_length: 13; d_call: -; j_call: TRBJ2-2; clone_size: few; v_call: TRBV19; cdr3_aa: CASKDSNTGELFF; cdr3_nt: TGTGCCAGTAAGGACTCAAACACCGGGGAGCTGTTTTTT
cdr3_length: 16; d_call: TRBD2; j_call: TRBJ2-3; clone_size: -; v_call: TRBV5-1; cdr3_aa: CASSLLGGVSTDTQYF; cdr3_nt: TGCGCCAGCAGCTTGTTGGGAGGGGTCAGCACAGATACGCAGTATTTT
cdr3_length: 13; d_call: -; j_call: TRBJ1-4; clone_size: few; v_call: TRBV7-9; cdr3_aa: CASSAQVNEKLFF; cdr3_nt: TGTGCCAGCAGCGCACAGGTTAATGAAAAACTGTTTTTT
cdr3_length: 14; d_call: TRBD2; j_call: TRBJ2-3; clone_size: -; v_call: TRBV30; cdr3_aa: CALGLAASTDTQYF; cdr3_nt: TGTGCCCTTGGGCTAGCGGCAAGCACAGATACGCAGTATTTT
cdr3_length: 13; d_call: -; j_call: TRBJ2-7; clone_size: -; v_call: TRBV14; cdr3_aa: CASSQDGAREQYF; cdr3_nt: TGTGCCAGCAGCCAAGATGGGGCCCGCGAGCAGTACTTC
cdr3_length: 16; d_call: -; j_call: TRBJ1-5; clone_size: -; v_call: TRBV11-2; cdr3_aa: CASSLAGSVGNQPQHF; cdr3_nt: TGTGCCAGCAGCTTGGCGGGCTCCGTAGGCAATCAGCCCCAGCATTTT
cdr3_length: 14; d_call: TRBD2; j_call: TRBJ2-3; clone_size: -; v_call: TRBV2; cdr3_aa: CASSLTSSTDTQYF; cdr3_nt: TGTGCCAGCAGTCTGACTAGCAGTACAGATACGCAGTATTTT
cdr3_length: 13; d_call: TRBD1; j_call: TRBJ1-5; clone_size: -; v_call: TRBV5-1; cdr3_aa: CASRDSQGQPQHF; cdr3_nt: TGCGCCAGCCGGGACAGCCAGGGGCAGCCCCAGCATTTT
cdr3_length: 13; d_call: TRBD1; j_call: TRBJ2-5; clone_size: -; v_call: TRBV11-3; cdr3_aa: CASSQRQGAAQYF; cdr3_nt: TGTGCCAGCAGTCAACGACAGGGGGCCGCCCAGTACTTC
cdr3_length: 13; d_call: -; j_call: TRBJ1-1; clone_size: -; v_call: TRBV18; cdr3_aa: CASSPRDWLEAFF; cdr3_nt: TGTGCCAGCTCACCCCGAGACTGGCTTGAAGCTTTCTTT
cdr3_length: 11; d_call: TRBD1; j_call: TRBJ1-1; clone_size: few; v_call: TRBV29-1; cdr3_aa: CSVDTGERAFF; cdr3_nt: TGCAGCGTTGATACAGGGGAACGAGCTTTCTTT
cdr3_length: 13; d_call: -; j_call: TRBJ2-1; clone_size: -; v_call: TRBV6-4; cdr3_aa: CASSDNRENEQFF; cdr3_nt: TGTGCCAGCAGTGACAACAGGGAAAATGAGCAGTTCTTC
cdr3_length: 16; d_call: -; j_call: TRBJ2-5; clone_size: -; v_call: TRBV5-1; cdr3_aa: CASSLVPGSEGETQYF; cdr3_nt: TGCGCCAGCAGCTTGGTACCCGGGAGTGAGGGAGAGACCCAGTACTTC
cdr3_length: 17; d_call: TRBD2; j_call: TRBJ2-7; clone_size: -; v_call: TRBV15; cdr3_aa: CATSRDGGLAGAYEQYF; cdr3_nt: TGTGCCACCAGCAGAGATGGGGGACTAGCGGGAGCCTACGAGCAGTACTTC
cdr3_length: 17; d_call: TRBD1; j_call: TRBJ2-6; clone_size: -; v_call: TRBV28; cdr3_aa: CASSLWSGTGGANVLTF; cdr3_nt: TGTGCCAGCAGTTTATGGTCTGGGACAGGAGGGGCCAACGTCCTGACTTTC
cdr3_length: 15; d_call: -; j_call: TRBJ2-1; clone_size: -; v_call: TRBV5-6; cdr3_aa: CASSLNPTGYNEQFF; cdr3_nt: TGTGCCAGCAGCTTGAACCCAACCGGGTACAATGAGCAGTTCTTC
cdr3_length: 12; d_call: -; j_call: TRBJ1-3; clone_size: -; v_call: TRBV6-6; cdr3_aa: CASRELRNTIYF; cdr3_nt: TGTGCCAGCCGGGAGCTCAGAAACACCATATATTTT
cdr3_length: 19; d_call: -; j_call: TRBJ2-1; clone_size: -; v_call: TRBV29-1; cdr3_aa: CSVDWGGLLPGARYNEQFF; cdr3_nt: TGCAGCGTTGATTGGGGAGGACTTCTCCCTGGGGCAAGGTACAATGAGCAGTTCTTC
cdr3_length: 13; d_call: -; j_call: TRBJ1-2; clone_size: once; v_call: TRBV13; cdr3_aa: CASRDSGDRGYTF; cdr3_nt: TGTGCCAGTAGGGATTCAGGGGACCGTGGCTACACCTTC
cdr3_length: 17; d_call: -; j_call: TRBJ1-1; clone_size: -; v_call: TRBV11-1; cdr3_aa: CASSLLVIGAGRTEAFF; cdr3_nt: TGTGCCAGCAGCTTACTGGTTATAGGTGCGGGGCGCACTGAAGCTTTCTTT
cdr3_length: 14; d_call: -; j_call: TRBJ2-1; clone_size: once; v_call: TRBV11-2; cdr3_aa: CASSLEGPRREQFF; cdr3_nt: TGTGCCAGCAGCTTAGAGGGACCGCGGCGTGAGCAGTTCTTC
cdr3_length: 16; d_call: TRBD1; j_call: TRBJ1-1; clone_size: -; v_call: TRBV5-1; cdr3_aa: CASSPGQGSLNTEAFF; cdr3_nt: TGCGCCAGCAGCCCGGGACAGGGATCCTTGAACACTGAAGCTTTCTTT
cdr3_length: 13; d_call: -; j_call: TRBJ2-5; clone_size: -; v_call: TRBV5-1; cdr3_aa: CASSLMERETQYF; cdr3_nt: TGCGCCAGCAGCTTGATGGAGAGAGAGACCCAGTACTTC
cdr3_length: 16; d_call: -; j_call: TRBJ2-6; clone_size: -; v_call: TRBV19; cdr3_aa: CASSRGRASGANVLTF; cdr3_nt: TGTGCCAGTAGTAGGGGACGGGCCTCTGGGGCCAACGTCCTGACTTTC
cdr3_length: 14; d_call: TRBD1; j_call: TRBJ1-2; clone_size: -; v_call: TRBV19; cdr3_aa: CASSRPGGGYGYTF; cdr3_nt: TGTGCCAGTAGTAGGCCAGGGGGCGGCTATGGCTACACCTTC
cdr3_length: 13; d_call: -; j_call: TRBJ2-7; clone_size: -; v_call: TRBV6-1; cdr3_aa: CASSESYFGEQYF; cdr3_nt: TGTGCCAGCAGTGAGAGCTACTTCGGGGAGCAGTACTTC
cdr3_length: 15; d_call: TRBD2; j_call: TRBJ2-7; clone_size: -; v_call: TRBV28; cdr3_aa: CASSFFRGGVSEQYF; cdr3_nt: TGTGCCAGCAGTTTCTTCCGGGGGGGAGTTAGCGAGCAGTACTTC